These 18 T cell receptor beta chains originate from one sample sequenced in a study of blood T cell repertoires in COVID-19. Here immunoSEQ multiplex PCR was the method, and the copy in TCRdb shows in-frame clones only, minus some. Here the sample spans under 350,000 clones, approximately 83% being singletons. Sequencing was carried out using peripheral blood. The source of these receptors is a human donor in a cohort sampled during active COVID-19.

The chain couples TRBV20-1 to TRBJ2-3; 7 bases agree with TRBD2. Unmatched junction bases numbered 9, after V lost 3 bases and J lost 3 bases. Germline CDR1 is DFQATT and CDR2 is SNEGSKA (reference sequence). This CDR3 has 15 residues. This CDR3 reads CSASRASGTTDTQYF. CDR3 bases: TGCAGTGCTAGTAGGGCTAGCGGAACTACAGATACGCAGTATTTT.

The chain employs TRBV11-2 and TRBJ2-1; D is possibly TRBD1 (6 bases). CDR3 length: 17 amino acids. Deletions cut 5 bases from V and 0 bases from J, with 17 bases between. Germline CDR1 is SGHAT and CDR2 is FQNNGV. CDR3 nucleotide sequence: TGTGCCAGCAGCCCGAATCCCGGGACATACTCCTACAATGAGCAGTTCTTC. It encodes CASSPNPGTYSYNEQFF.

The rearrangement joins TRBV5-1 to TRBJ1-3; the D is unclear. V was cut by 3 bases and J by 8 bases, with 12 bases left in between. The germline gives CDR1 SGHRS, CDR2 YFSETQ. The CDR3 is made up of 13 amino acids. The CDR3 sequence: CASSWGSGDTIYF. The DNA of the CDR3 is TGCGCCAGCAGCTGGGGTTCCGGGGACACCATATATTTT.

The chain joins TRBV5-1 to TRBJ2-1; D might be TRBD2 (6 bases). Between the trimmed V and J ends, which lost 4 bases and 6 bases, there was a span of 23 bases. The germline gives CDR1 SGHRS, CDR2 YFSETQ. The CDR3 runs 17 residues. The CDR3 DNA sequence: TGCGCCAGCAGCGTCCGGGAGCCAGGAGCGAAAGGCAATGAGCAGTTCTTC. Residues: CASSVREPGAKGNEQFF.

The V call is TRBV6-5, the J call TRBJ1-2; tentative D call: TRBD1 (5 bases). The V end was cut by 6 bases, the J end by 7 bases, with 18 bases between. CDR1 and CDR2 from the germline V gene are MNHEY and SVGAGI. The CDR3 length is 14 residues. CDR3 sequence reads: CASRELGPGGGYTF. CDR3 nucleotides: TGTGCCAGCAGAGAGTTGGGACCGGGAGGTGGCTACACCTTC.

The rearrangement joins TRBV7-2 to TRBJ2-7; 10 positions agree with TRBD1. Trimming at V came to 5 bases and at J to 3 bases, leaving 4 bases not matched to a gene. Germline V lookup: CDR1 SGHTA, CDR2 FQGNSA. CDR3 length: 14 amino acids. DNA for the CDR3: TGTGCCAGCAGCACGACAGGGGGCAGCTACGAGCAGTACTTC. Amino acid sequence: CASSTTGGSYEQYF.

This clone was recorded only once. The chain combines TRBV3-1 (or the pseudogene TRBV3-2) with TRBJ2-5; D is uncertain. Germline CDR1 is LGHDT and CDR2 is YNNKEL (reference sequence). The CDR3 runs 15 residues. Trimming cost V 0 bases and J 1 base, with 9 bases left between them. CDR3 in amino acids: CASSQDLQTQETQYF. CDR3 nucleotide sequence: TGTGCCAGCAGCCAAGATCTACAGACCCAAGAGACCCAGTACTTC.

In its sample, this clone was seen a few times. The chain recombines TRBV6-5 with TRBJ1-4; D might be TRBD1 (5 bases). V was pared by 8 bases and J by 12 bases, with 22 bases between. This CDR3 region has 14 residues. Germline V lookup: CDR1 MNHEY, CDR2 SVGAGI. CDR3 DNA sequence: TGTGCCAGCGTGGATCGGCCAGGGAGGGCGGAACTGTTTTTT. This encodes CASVDRPGRAELFF.

This chain connects TRBV5-4 to TRBJ2-1, with TRBD2 matching 10 bases. V lost 7 bases and J lost 10; bases outside the gene matches: 14. In germline, CDR1 is SGHNT, CDR2 YYREEE (reference sequence). This CDR3 is 15 amino acids long. The DNA for the CDR3 is TGTGCCAGCGGTATTCTAGCGGGAGTCCAGAGGGAGCAGTTCTTC. Residues: CASGILAGVQREQFF.

This chain joins TRBV3-1 (or the pseudogene TRBV3-2) and TRBJ2-1; 11 nucleotides line up with TRBD2. Germline CDR1 reads LGHDT; CDR2 reads YNNKEL (reference sequence). CDR3 length: 18 residues. V shed 0 bases and J 4 bases; nucleotides not matched to a gene: 8. DNA for the CDR3: TGTGCCAGCAGCCAAGACCGACTTCTAGCGGGAGGTTACAATGAGCAGTTCTTC. Amino acid sequence: CASSQDRLLAGGYNEQFF.

The chain combines TRBV12-3 or TRBV12-4 with TRBJ2-1; D remains ambiguous. The CDR3 totals 10 residues. Trimming pared 8 bases from V and 5 bases from J, leaving 4 bases between. CDR3 loop: CASGDNEQFF. CDR3 in DNA: TGTGCCAGCGGAGACAATGAGCAGTTCTTC.

The chain has TRBV6-2 or TRBV6-3 and TRBJ2-1; TRBD2 matches at 7 bases. Per the germline V gene, CDR1 is MNHEY and CDR2 is SVGEGT. This CDR3 contains 16 residues. The ends lost 2 bases at V and 4 bases at J; junction bases unmatched: 8. The CDR3: CASSYDLRGSYNEQFF. The CDR3, as DNA: TGTGCCAGCAGTTACGATTTGCGGGGGTCATACAATGAGCAGTTCTTC.

The chain is built from TRBV4-3 and TRBJ1-1; D uncertain. Germline V gene data show CDR1 as LGHNA and CDR2 as YSLEER. V was pared by 1 base and J by 0 bases, with 12 bases between. This CDR3 is 16 amino acids long. CDR3 protein: CASSQGTVDLNTEAFF. CDR3 nucleotide sequence: TGCGCCAGCAGCCAAGGCACAGTAGACCTGAACACTGAAGCTTTCTTT.

The chain is built from TRBV7-2 and TRBJ2-4; weak D call: TRBD1 (5 bases). This CDR3 has 13 residues. CDR1 is SGHTA and CDR2 is FQGNSA in the germline V gene. The V and J ends lost 5 bases and 8 bases respectively, with 13 bases between them. CDR3 DNA: TGTGCCAGCAGCAGATTGATAGGGGACATTCAGTACTTC. Amino acids: CASSRLIGDIQYF.

This chain connects TRBV18 to TRBJ2-7; D gene ambiguous. CDR1 and CDR2 (germline): KGHSH, LQKENI. CDR3 length: 13 residues. Trimming cost V 3 bases and J 5 bases, with 11 bases left between them. The CDR3 coding sequence is TGTGCCAGCTCACCGAGGCACACGGACGAGCAGTACTTC. Encoded protein: CASSPRHTDEQYF.

This clone was counted once. V gene TRBV9 combines with J gene TRBJ2-3, with 9 bases lining up with TRBD2. This CDR3 has 16 amino acids. The V gene end was trimmed by 2 bases and the J gene end by 0 bases; junction bases not matched to a gene: 4. Germline CDR1 and CDR2: SGDLS and YYNGEE. As DNA, the CDR3 is TGTGCCAGCAGCGTTAGCGGGAGAGCTAGCACAGATACGCAGTATTTT. Residues: CASSVSGRASTDTQYF.

This chain uses TRBV5-1 with TRBJ1-2; 7 nucleotides align to TRBD1. The CDR3 contains 12 residues. Germline V lookup: CDR1 SGHRS, CDR2 YFSETQ. V shed 4 bases, J shed 4 bases, and the junction held 1 base outside the gene matches. The DNA of the CDR3 is TGCGCCAGCAGCAGGGGGCTCTATGGCTACACCTTC. Translating gives CASSRGLYGYTF.

The chain combines TRBV7-9 with TRBJ1-1, with 7 positions matching TRBD1. From germline, CDR1 is SEHNR and CDR2 FQNEAQ (reference sequence). J was trimmed by 1 base and V by 5 bases; bases with no gene match: 4. The CDR3 is made up of 14 amino acids. In nucleotides, the CDR3 is TGTGCCAGCAGCACCCGACAGGGGAACACTGAAGCTTTCTTT. It codes for CASSTRQGNTEAFF.